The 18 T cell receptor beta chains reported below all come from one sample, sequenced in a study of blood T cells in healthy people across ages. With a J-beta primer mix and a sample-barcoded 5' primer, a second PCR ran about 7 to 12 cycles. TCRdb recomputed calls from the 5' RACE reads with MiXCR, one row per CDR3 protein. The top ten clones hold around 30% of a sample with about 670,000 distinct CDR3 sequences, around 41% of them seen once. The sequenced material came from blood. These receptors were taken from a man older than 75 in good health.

The CDR3 bases are TGTGCCAGCAGTCGTCGTTTGTGGGAGACCCAGTACTTC. It translates to CASSRRLWETQYF. The chain is built from TRBV6-2 or TRBV6-3 and TRBJ2-7; no clear D gene. The closer fit of TRBJ2-5 to the DNA end suggests the J call may be wrong. The CDR3 sequence is 13 residues long. Looked up from germline, CDR1 is MNHEY and CDR2 is SVGEGT.

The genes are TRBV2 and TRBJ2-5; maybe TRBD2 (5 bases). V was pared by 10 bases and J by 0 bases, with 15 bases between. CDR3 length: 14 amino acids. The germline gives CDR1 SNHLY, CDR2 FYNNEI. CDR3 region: CAILGTLDQETQYF. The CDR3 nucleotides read TGTGCCATCCTTGGAACACTAGACCAAGAGACCCAGTACTTC. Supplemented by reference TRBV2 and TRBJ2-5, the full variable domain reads EPEVTQTPSHQVTQMGQEVILRCVPISNHLYFYWYRQILGQKVEFLVSFYNNEISEKSEIFDDQFSVERPDGSNFTLKIRSTKLEDSAMYFCAILGTLDQETQYFGPGTRLLVL.

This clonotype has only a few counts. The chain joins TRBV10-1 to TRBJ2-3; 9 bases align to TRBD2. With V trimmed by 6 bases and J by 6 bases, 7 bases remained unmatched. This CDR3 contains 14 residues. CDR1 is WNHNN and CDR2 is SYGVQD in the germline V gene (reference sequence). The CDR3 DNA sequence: TGCGCCAGCAGACTAGCGGGCGACGGGGATACGCAGTATTTT. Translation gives CASRLAGDGDTQYF.

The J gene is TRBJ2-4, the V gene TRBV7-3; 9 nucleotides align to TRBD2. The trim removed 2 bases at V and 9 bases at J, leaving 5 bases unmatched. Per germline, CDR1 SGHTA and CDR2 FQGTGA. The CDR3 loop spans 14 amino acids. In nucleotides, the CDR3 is TGTGCCAGCAGCTTAGCGGGAGGGCACGGCATTCAGTACTTC. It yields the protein CASSLAGGHGIQYF.

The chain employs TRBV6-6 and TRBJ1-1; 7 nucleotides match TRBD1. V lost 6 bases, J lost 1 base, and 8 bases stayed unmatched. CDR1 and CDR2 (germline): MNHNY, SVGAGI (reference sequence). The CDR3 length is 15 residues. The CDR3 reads CASRLGQPRNTEAFF. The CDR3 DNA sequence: TGTGCCAGCAGACTGGGACAGCCGAGGAACACTGAAGCTTTCTTT.

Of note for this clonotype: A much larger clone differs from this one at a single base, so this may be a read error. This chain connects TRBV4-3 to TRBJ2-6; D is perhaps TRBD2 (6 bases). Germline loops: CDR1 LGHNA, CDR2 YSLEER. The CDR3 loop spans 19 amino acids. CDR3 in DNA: TGCGCCAGCGGCCAAGATAGTCCTGGAGGAGGGTCTGGGGCCAACGTCCTGACTTTC. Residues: CASGQDSPGGGSGANVLTF.

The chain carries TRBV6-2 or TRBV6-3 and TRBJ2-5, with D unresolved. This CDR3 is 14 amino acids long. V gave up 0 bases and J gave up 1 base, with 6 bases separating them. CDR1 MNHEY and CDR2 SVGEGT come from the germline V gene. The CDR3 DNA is TGTGCCAGCAGTTACTCCCGGAGCCAAGAGACCCAGTACTTC. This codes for CASSYSRSQETQYF.

CDR3 protein: CASSSSGSWPDTQYF. DNA of the CDR3: TGTGCCAGCAGCTCTAGCGGGAGTTGGCCAGATACGCAGTATTTT. The chain links TRBV7-2 to TRBJ2-3, with TRBD2 matching over 10 bases. Germline V gene sequence: CDR1 SGHTA, CDR2 FQGNSA. The length of the CDR3 is 15 residues. Trimming took 4 bases from V and 4 from J; bases not matched to a gene: 5.

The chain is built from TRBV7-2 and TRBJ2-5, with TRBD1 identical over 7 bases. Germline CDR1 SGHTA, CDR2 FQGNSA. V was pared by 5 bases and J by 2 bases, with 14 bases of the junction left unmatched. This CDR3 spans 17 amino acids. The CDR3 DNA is TGTGCCAGCAGCCAACGCGAGGGACAGCCAGGGCAAGAGACCCAGTACTTC. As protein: CASSQREGQPGQETQYF.

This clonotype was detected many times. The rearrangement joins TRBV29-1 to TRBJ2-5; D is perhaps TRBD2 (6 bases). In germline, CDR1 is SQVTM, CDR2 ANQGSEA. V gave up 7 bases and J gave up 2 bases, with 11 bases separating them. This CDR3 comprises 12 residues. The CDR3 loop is CSGGELQETQYF. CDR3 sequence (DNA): TGCAGCGGCGGGGAATTACAAGAGACCCAGTACTTC.

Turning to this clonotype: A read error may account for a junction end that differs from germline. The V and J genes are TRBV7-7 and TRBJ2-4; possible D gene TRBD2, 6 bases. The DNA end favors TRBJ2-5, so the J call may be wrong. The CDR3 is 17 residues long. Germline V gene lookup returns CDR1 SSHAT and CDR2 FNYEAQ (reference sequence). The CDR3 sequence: CASSLDSRGAGAETQYF. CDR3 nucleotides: TGTGCTAGCAGCTTAGACTCGCGGGGAGCTGGGGCAGAGACCCAGTACTTC.

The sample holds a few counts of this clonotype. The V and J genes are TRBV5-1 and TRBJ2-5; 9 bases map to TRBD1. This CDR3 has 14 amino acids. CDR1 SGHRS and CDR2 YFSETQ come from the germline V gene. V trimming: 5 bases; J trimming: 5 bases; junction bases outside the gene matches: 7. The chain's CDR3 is CASRPRTGAETQYF. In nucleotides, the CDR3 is TGCGCCAGCAGGCCTCGGACAGGGGCTGAGACCCAGTACTTC.

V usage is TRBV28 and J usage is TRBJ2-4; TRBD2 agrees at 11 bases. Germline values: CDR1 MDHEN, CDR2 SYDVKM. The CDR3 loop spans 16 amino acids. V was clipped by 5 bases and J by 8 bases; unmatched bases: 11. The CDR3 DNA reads TGTGCCAGCAGTCCGAACGTAGCGGGAGGGGTGGACATTCAGTACTTC. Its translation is CASSPNVAGGVDIQYF.

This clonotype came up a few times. This CDR3 is CASSVSGTQNYNEQFF. DNA of the CDR3: TGTGCCAGCAGCGTATCGGGGACCCAAAACTACAATGAGCAGTTCTTC. The chain recombines TRBV9 with TRBJ2-1; D is possibly TRBD1 or TRBD2 (5 bases each). This CDR3 is 16 amino acids long. The germline V and J ends were trimmed by 1 base and 3 bases, with 14 bases remaining between them. Germline V gives CDR1 SGDLS, CDR2 YYNGEE.

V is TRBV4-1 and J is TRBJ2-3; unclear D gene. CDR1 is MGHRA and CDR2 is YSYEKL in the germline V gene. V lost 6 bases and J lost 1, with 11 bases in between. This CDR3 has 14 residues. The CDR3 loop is CASRAGGGTDTQYF. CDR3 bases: TGCGCCAGCAGGGCCGGTGGGGGCACAGATACGCAGTATTTT.

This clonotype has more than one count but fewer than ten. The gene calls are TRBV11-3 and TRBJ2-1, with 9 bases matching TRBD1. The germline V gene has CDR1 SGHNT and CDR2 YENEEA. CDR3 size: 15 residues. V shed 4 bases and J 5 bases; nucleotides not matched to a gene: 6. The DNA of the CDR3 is TGTGCCAGCAGCTCCCGACAGGGGGGGAACAATGAGCAGTTCTTC. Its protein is CASSSRQGGNNEQFF. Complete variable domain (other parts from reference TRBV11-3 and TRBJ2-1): EAGVVQSPRYKIIEKKQPVAFWCNPISGHNTLYWYLQNLGQGPELLIRYENEEAVDDSQLPKDRFSAERLKGVDSTLKIQPAELGDSAVYLCASSSRQGGNNEQFFGPGTRLTVL.

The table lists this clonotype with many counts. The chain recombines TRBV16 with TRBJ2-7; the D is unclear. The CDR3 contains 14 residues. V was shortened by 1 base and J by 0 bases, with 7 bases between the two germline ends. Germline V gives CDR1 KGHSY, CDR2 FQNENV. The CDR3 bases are TGTGCCAGCAGCCAATTTCGAGGCTCCTACGAGCAGTACTTC. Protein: CASSQFRGSYEQYF.

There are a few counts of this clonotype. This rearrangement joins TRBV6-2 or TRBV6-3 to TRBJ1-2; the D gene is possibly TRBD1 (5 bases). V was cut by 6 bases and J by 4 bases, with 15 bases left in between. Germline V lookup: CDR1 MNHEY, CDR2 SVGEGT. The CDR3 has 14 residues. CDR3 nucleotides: TGTGCCAGCAGGCACCGGGACGGAATCTATGGCTACACCTTC. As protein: CASRHRDGIYGYTF.